Included here is one TCR beta chain sequence, with context. Its antigen remains unidentified. The assay was immunoSEQ multiplex PCR, and TCRdb's table has in-frame clones only and misses some. Among around 1.1 million clones, roughly 80% were seen once, and the ten largest hold roughly 0.9%. The germline V gene encodes CDR1 MDHEN and CDR2 SYDVKM. There are 14 residues in the CDR3. Trimming removed 3 bases at V and 0 bases at J, with 9 bases between. Into CD45RA+ naive and CD45RA-negative memory subsets, the CD4+ cells were split. This sample was taken from a study of shared clonotypes between healthy human individuals. Across the whole study: In total, the donors were a couple of women and three men aged 18 to 49. Study-level points and caveats: The represented genetic and exposure-history diversity was limited by the small number of donors. In this cohort, only blood was sampled, and tissue repertoires likely differ.

The chain combines TRBV28 with TRBJ2-7; D gene ambiguous. Source material: memory CD4+ T cells from PBMCs. Subset denoted: CD45RA-negative fraction. The TCR was taken from a man younger than 35 in good health. Some clones in this sample may be carry-over from other donors' samples. CDR3 sequence: CASSFYPSSYEQYF. The CDR3 DNA sequence: TGTGCCAGCAGTTTTTATCCCAGCTCCTACGAGCAGTACTTC.